The clone carrying this T cell receptor (beta chain) was seen repeatedly, ten times or more. Researchers amplified the TCR beta CDR3 regions from RNA transcripts. The HTBI primer set drove a first-round RT-PCR of the TCR CDR3. TCRdb recomputed calls from the multiplex PCR reads with MiXCR, one row per CDR3 protein. This sample yields under 400,000 distinct CDR3 sequences, of which less than 15% are seen a single time; around a tenth belongs to the top ten. The CDR3 is 14 residues long. The V gene lost 4 bases and the J gene lost 5 bases, with 14 bases spanning the gap. Germline CDR1 and CDR2: LNHNV and YYDKDF (reference sequence). This sample was included in a study of T cells in Graves' hyperthyroidism and ophthalmopathy.

This chain connects TRBV15 to TRBJ1-1; weak D call: TRBD1 (6 bases). The clonotype comes from a woman younger than 30 with Graves' hyperthyroidism. Sequencing input: blood. In nucleotides, the CDR3 is TGTGCCACCAGCACACAGCAGGGGCGGACTGAAGCTTTCTTT. It is translated as CATSTQQGRTEAFF.